A single sample is the source of the 17 T cell receptor beta chains below, sequenced in a study of identical twins. One entry per CDR3 protein results from TCRdb running MiXCR on the 5' RACE reads. The data hold 450,000 or so distinct CDR3 sequences, with 24% observed a single time. This sample was also put to use in a study of T cells expressing NK-cell markers.

Material for sequencing was CD4+ T cells sorted from blood. Receptors were obtained from a woman between 18 and 30 years old in good health.

For this clonotype: The germline gene is not matched at one end of the junction; a read error may be the cause. V usage is TRBV20-1 and J usage is TRBJ1-4, with 7 bases lining up with TRBD1. The germline V gene encodes CDR1 DFQATT and CDR2 SNEGSKA (reference sequence). This CDR3 is 13 amino acids long. As DNA, the CDR3 is TGCAGTGCTGTCGGGACAGCTAAGGAAAAACTGTTTTTT. Amino acids: CSAVGTAKEKLFF.

The sample holds a few counts of this clonotype. The chain has TRBV12-3 or TRBV12-4 and TRBJ2-1, with D unresolved. The V end lost 6 bases, the J end lost 9 bases, and 21 bases lay between the germline ends. The CDR3 covers 15 residues. CDR3 loop: CASSPPDPKPPEQFF. The CDR3 region has the DNA TGTGCCAGCAGCCCACCCGACCCCAAGCCGCCTGAGCAGTTCTTC.

The chain carries TRBV4-1 and TRBJ2-2; 13 bases are a match to TRBD2. V dropped 4 bases and J dropped 1; count of bases not matched to a gene: 3. The CDR3 totals 17 residues. Per the germline V gene, CDR1 is MGHRA and CDR2 is YSYEKL. CDR3 loop: CASSRLAGGQNTGELFF. The CDR3 DNA follows: TGCGCCAGCAGCCGACTAGCGGGAGGCCAGAACACCGGGGAGCTGTTTTTT.

J is TRBJ2-2 and V is TRBV3-1; D not resolved. The CDR3 sequence is 16 residues long. V was cut by 2 bases and J by 0 bases, with 10 bases left in between. Germline-derived CDR1 and CDR2 are LGHDT and YNNKEL (reference sequence). The DNA for the CDR3 is TGTGCCAGCAGCCAATTTTGGGCCTCGAACACCGGGGAGCTGTTTTTT. It specifies CASSQFWASNTGELFF.

This clonotype appeared a few times. The CDR3 DNA reads TGTGCCAGCAGCTTTAGGGCGGCGGAGACCCAGTACTTC. Its protein is CASSFRAAETQYF. V gene TRBV7-2 combines with J gene TRBJ2-5, with no clear D. V dropped 3 bases and J dropped 5 bases, with 10 bases sitting between them. This CDR3 has 13 amino acids. In germline, CDR1 is SGHTA, CDR2 FQGNSA.

This clonotype was counted a few times. This chain's CDR3 is CAIKSGGEYEQYF. The CDR3 bases are TGTGCCATCAAAAGCGGGGGGGAATACGAGCAGTACTTC. The chain is built from TRBV10-3 and TRBJ2-7, with 10 bases identical to TRBD2. J lost 4 bases, V lost 7 bases, and 4 bases had no gene match. The CDR3 has 13 residues. Germline lookup yields CDR1 ENHRY and CDR2 SYGVKD.

This rearrangement joins TRBV6-5 to TRBJ1-2; D is ambiguous. This CDR3 region has 12 residues. Trimming shortened V by 6 bases and J by 4 bases, and 9 bases separated the two germline ends. Looked up from germline, CDR1 is MNHEY and CDR2 is SVGAGI. Written as DNA, the CDR3 is TGTGCCAGCAGCTCCAGCCCCTATGGCTACACCTTC. Residues: CASSSSPYGYTF.

This clonotype has just a few counts. This chain uses TRBV18 with TRBJ1-5; no clear D gene. V was pared by 3 bases and J by 5 bases, with 17 bases between. CDR3 size: 16 residues. Per the germline V gene, CDR1 is KGHSH and CDR2 is LQKENI. CDR3 residues: CASSPHPIGIDQPQHF. DNA for the CDR3: TGTGCCAGCTCACCTCACCCCATTGGGATAGATCAGCCCCAGCATTTT.

The chain employs TRBV5-1 and TRBJ2-7; D is unresolved. The CDR3 is 14 amino acids. V was pared by 6 bases and J by 2 bases, with 15 bases between. CDR1 and CDR2 (germline): SGHRS, YFSETQ. DNA of the CDR3: TGCGCCAGCACCACCGGGCCCCGGACCTACGAGCAGTACTTC. Protein: CASTTGPRTYEQYF. The full variable domain, rest sourced from reference TRBV5-1 and TRBJ2-7, is KAGVTQTPRYLIKTRGQQVTLSCSPISGHRSVSWYQQTPGQGLQFLFEYFSETQRNKGNFPGRFSGRQFSNSRSEMNVSTLELGDSALYLCASTTGPRTYEQYFGPGTRLTVT.

For this clonotype: One junction end does not reproduce the germline sequence, and a read error may be involved. The chain employs TRBV7-7 and TRBJ2-5, with a possible D match to TRBD2 (5 bases). The CDR3 length is 15 residues. Germline-derived CDR1 and CDR2 are SSHAT and FNYEAQ (reference sequence). The CDR3 sequence: CASSLALGLGETQYF. CDR3 nucleotides: TGTGCTAGCAGCTTAGCGCTAGGATTGGGTGAGACCCAGTACTTC.

The gene calls are TRBV4-2 and TRBJ2-2; 11 bases are shared with TRBD2. V gave up 1 base and J gave up 5 bases; unmatched junction bases: 9. This CDR3 is built from 18 residues. Germline CDR1 LGHNA, CDR2 YNFKEQ. The CDR3 DNA is TGTGCCAGCAGCCAAGGGGGGCTAGCGGGAGGCCGGACCGGGGAGCTGTTTTTT. Translating gives CASSQGGLAGGRTGELFF.

This chain joins TRBV11-2 and TRBJ2-1, with 13 nucleotides matching TRBD2. V gave up 2 bases and J gave up 9 bases; unmatched junction bases: 16. Germline CDR1 SGHAT, CDR2 FQNNGV. This CDR3 has 19 residues. The CDR3 loop is CASSLRGPGTSGNGFEQFF. CDR3 sequence (DNA): TGTGCCAGCAGCTTAAGGGGCCCCGGGACTAGCGGGAATGGGTTTGAGCAGTTCTTC.

The rearrangement joins TRBV7-9 to TRBJ2-6; D remains unclear. Germline V CDR1 and CDR2: SEHNR, FQNEAQ (reference sequence). The CDR3 runs 17 residues. V lost 5 bases to trimming and J lost 3 bases, with 17 bases between them. CDR3 amino acids: CASSQTDRQGGANVLTF. The CDR3 DNA follows: TGTGCCAGCAGCCAGACCGACCGTCAAGGTGGGGCCAACGTCCTGACTTTC.

This clonotype was observed at least ten times. The chain joins TRBV12-3 or TRBV12-4 to TRBJ1-3; D might be TRBD1 (6 bases). CDR3 length: 16 residues. Trimming took 7 bases from V and 7 from J, leaving 23 bases between them. The CDR3 here is CASTDDLKGVWNTIYF. In DNA form, the CDR3 reads TGTGCCAGCACCGACGACCTAAAGGGGGTTTGGAACACCATATATTTT.

This clonotype was recorded a few times. The V gene is TRBV11-1, the J gene TRBJ2-5, with TRBD2 as a possible D gene (5 bases). V dropped 5 bases and J dropped 5 bases, with 18 bases sitting between them. The CDR3 runs 15 residues. Germline values: CDR1 SGHAT, CDR2 FQDESV (reference sequence). The CDR3 DNA is TGTGCCAGCAGCGGAGAAGCTTCTAGCTTCGAGACCCAGTACTTC. It codes for CASSGEASSFETQYF.

This chain links TRBV5-1 with TRBJ2-1, with D unresolved. The CDR3 runs 14 residues. The V gene lost 0 bases and the J gene lost 5 bases, with 9 bases spanning the gap. CDR1 is SGHRS and CDR2 is YFSETQ in the germline V gene. The CDR3 region has the DNA TGCGCCAGCAGCTTGGGACTGGAAAACAATGAGCAGTTCTTC. Its translation is CASSLGLENNEQFF.

V usage is TRBV4-3 and J usage is TRBJ2-5, with D possibly being TRBD1 (5 bases). Germline assignment: CDR1 LGHNA and CDR2 YSLEER. The CDR3 is made up of 14 amino acids. V lost 0 bases and J lost 7, with 12 bases in between. The CDR3: CASSQEPGMGTQYF. The DNA of the CDR3 is TGCGCCAGCAGCCAAGAACCAGGGATGGGGACCCAGTACTTC.